The 20 T cell receptor beta chains reported below all come from one sample, sequenced in a study of T cell repertoires in cytomegalovirus infection. MiXCR, run by TCRdb on the reads, gives a single entry per CDR3 protein. This table has 310,000 or so distinct CDR3 sequences, approximately 25% appearing once. No antigen has been identified for these receptors. The source was cultured PBMCs, collected from culture after CMV antigen stimulation. Receptors originate from a human donor in good health (CMV status not recorded). Some clones in this sample may be carry-over from other donors' samples.

The rearrangement links TRBV4-2 to TRBJ2-1; 9 bases line up with TRBD2. Germline loops: CDR1 LGHNA, CDR2 YNFKEQ. The CDR3 sequence is 20 residues long. The ends lost 0 bases at V and 1 base at J; junction bases unmatched: 13. The DNA of the CDR3 is TGTGCCAGCAGCCAAGATGGGGGACTAGCCGCGTTCCGGTCCTACAATGAGCAGTTCTTC. This gives the protein CASSQDGGLAAFRSYNEQFF.

The rearrangement links TRBV10-3 to TRBJ2-5; D is unresolved. The CDR3 spans 14 residues. With 0 bases removed from V and 4 bases from J, the gap between germline ends came to 9 bases. The germline V gene has CDR1 ENHRY and CDR2 SYGVKD. CDR3 amino acids: CAISESTAGETQYF. The CDR3 coding sequence is TGTGCCATCAGTGAGTCTACAGCTGGAGAGACCCAGTACTTC.

The chain couples TRBV11-2 to TRBJ2-2; the D gene is possibly TRBD2 (5 bases). With 6 bases removed from V and 1 base from J, the gap between germline ends came to 9 bases. CDR3 length: 14 amino acids. Germline V lookup: CDR1 SGHAT, CDR2 FQNNGV. CDR3 in DNA: TGTGCCAGCAGTTATCGGGAGAACACCGGGGAGCTGTTTTTT. Its protein product is CASSYRENTGELFF.

This clonotype turned up a few times. The chain employs TRBV6-2 or TRBV6-3 and TRBJ2-1; the match to TRBD2 covers 9 bases. J gave up 0 bases and V 2 bases, and 2 bases lay outside the gene matches. This CDR3 has 16 amino acids. Per the germline V gene, CDR1 is MNHEY and CDR2 is SVGEGT. The DNA for the CDR3 is TGTGCCAGCAGTTACATTAGCGGGAGCTCCTACAATGAGCAGTTCTTC. Protein product: CASSYISGSSYNEQFF.

Ten or more counts support this clonotype. CDR3 DNA sequence: TGTGCCAGCAGTCTCCAGGGGGCCACCACTGAAGCTTTCTTT. Its protein product is CASSLQGATTEAFF. V gene TRBV7-2 combines with J gene TRBJ1-1; 8 nucleotides agree with TRBD1. J was trimmed by 4 bases and V by 6 bases; bases with no gene match: 7. This CDR3 contains 14 residues. Germline CDR1 reads SGHTA; CDR2 reads FQGNSA.

The V and J genes are TRBV27 and TRBJ1-6; no firm D call. Germline V gene sequence: CDR1 MNHEY, CDR2 SMNVEV (reference sequence). The CDR3 has 14 amino acids. V shed 5 bases and J shed 9 bases, with 14 bases lying between them. The CDR3 DNA follows: TGTGCCAGCAGTCCGCGACAAAAGGCTTCACCCCTCCACTTT. Translating it yields CASSPRQKASPLHF.

This clonotype was observed many times. V gene TRBV7-2 combines with J gene TRBJ2-7; D call uncertain. Germline values: CDR1 SGHTA, CDR2 FQGNSA. CDR3 length: 15 residues. V shed 5 bases and J shed 3 bases, with 17 bases lying between them. CDR3 sequence (DNA): TGTGCCAGCAGCCTGGACGGCGCCGGAGTCTACGAGCAGTACGTC. Translation: CASSLDGAGVYEQYV.

The rearrangement joins TRBV4-1 to TRBJ1-3, with D hard to call. The CDR3 spans 13 residues. V lost 0 bases, J lost 2 bases, and 2 bases lay in between. Germline V gives CDR1 MGHRA, CDR2 YSYEKL. The CDR3 region has the DNA TGCGCCAGCAGCCAAGATACTGGAAACACCATATATTTT. This sequence encodes CASSQDTGNTIYF.

There are a few counts of this clonotype. The V and J genes are TRBV2 and TRBJ1-2, with D hard to call. V lost 3 bases and J 0 bases, leaving 14 bases between the germline ends. The germline V gene encodes CDR1 SNHLY and CDR2 FYNNEI. The CDR3 totals 16 residues. In DNA form, the CDR3 reads TGTGCCAGCAGTGATACCAGCCTTTTTGCTAACTATGGCTACACCTTC. Its translation: CASSDTSLFANYGYTF.

The chain uses TRBV6-1 and TRBJ2-1; D is possibly TRBD2 (6 bases). V gave up 7 bases and J gave up 7 bases, with 14 bases separating them. CDR1 is MNHNS and CDR2 is SASEGT in the germline V gene. The CDR3 covers 13 residues. The CDR3 DNA follows: TGTGCCAGCAAGAGGGAGGAAAATAATGAGCAGTTCTTC. This encodes CASKREENNEQFF.

This CDR3 is CASSPGTLGTEAFF. DNA for the CDR3: TGTGCCAGCAGTCCCGGGACTCTGGGCACTGAAGCTTTCTTT. The V gene is TRBV28, the J gene TRBJ1-1, with a possible D match to TRBD1 (5 bases). CDR3 length: 14 residues. Germline V gene sequence: CDR1 MDHEN, CDR2 SYDVKM. Between the trimmed V and J ends, which lost 5 bases and 4 bases, there was a span of 14 bases.

There are a few counts of this clonotype. V is TRBV29-1 and J is TRBJ2-7; a possible D gene is TRBD1 (6 bases). The CDR3 spans 11 residues. The ends were cut back, 5 bases at V and 9 bases at J, with 14 bases in the middle. The germline CDR1 and CDR2 sequences are SQVTM and ANQGSEA. The CDR3 is CSVRQPQGQYF. In DNA, the CDR3 is TGCAGCGTTAGACAGCCACAGGGGCAGTACTTC.

The chain employs TRBV10-2 and TRBJ1-5, with a possible D match to TRBD1 (5 bases). V shed 6 bases and J shed 2 bases, with 17 bases lying between them. The length of the CDR3 is 16 residues. Germline CDR1 is WSHSY and CDR2 is SAAADI. This CDR3 is CASRGREDGGNQPQHF. CDR3 DNA sequence: TGCGCCAGCAGGGGCAGGGAGGATGGCGGCAATCAGCCCCAGCATTTT.

The gene calls are TRBV7-3 and TRBJ2-7; maybe TRBD1 (6 bases). Germline lookup yields CDR1 SGHTA and CDR2 FQGTGA. V lost 0 bases, J lost 3 bases, and 15 bases lay in between. The length of the CDR3 is 16 residues. This CDR3 reads CASSLTGAQGIYEQYF. DNA of the CDR3: TGTGCCAGCAGCTTAACGGGGGCACAGGGTATCTACGAGCAGTACTTC.

There are many counts of this clonotype. The chain carries TRBV7-2 and TRBJ2-3, with 7 bases that match TRBD2. The germline V gene has CDR1 SGHTA and CDR2 FQGNSA. The V and J ends lost 3 bases and 1 base, in that order; junction bases with no gene match: 4. CDR3 size: 15 residues. CDR3 protein: CASSFQLAGTDTQYF. In DNA form, the CDR3 reads TGTGCCAGCAGCTTCCAGCTAGCGGGCACAGATACGCAGTATTTT.

There are a few counts of this clonotype. The rearrangement uses TRBV27 and TRBJ2-7; D gene unclear. CDR1 is MNHEY and CDR2 is SMNVEV in the germline V gene (reference sequence). V was trimmed by 3 bases and J by 0 bases, leaving 9 bases between them. CDR3 length: 14 residues. In nucleotides, the CDR3 is TGTGCCAGCAGTTTTTCTAGGAGCTCCTACGAGCAGTACTTC. Residues: CASSFSRSSYEQYF.

The chain has TRBV6-2 or TRBV6-3 and TRBJ1-1, with TRBD1 matching 9 bases. Per the germline V gene, CDR1 is MNHEY and CDR2 is SVGEGT. Losses at the gene ends were 7 bases for V and 0 bases for J; bases not matched to a gene: 9. This CDR3 has 16 amino acids. As DNA, the CDR3 is TGTGCCAGCATTGGGACAGGGTTACGGCTGAACACTGAAGCTTTCTTT. Its protein product is CASIGTGLRLNTEAFF.

This clonotype was seen a few times. The J gene is TRBJ1-1, the V gene TRBV11-2; TRBD1 matches at 8 bases. The length of the CDR3 is 15 residues. J gave up 4 bases and V 1 base, and 5 bases lay outside the gene matches. The V gene's germline CDR1 is SGHAT and CDR2 FQNNGV. In DNA, the CDR3 is TGTGCCAGCAGCTTAGTGGACAGGGTAATCACTGAAGCTTTCTTT. Translating gives CASSLVDRVITEAFF. Based on the CDR3 plus reference TRBV11-2 and TRBJ1-1, the full variable domain is EAGVAQSPRYKIIEKRQSVAFWCNPISGHATLYWYQQILGQGPKLLIQFQNNGVVDDSQLPKDRFSAERLKGVDSTLKIQPAKLEDSAVYLCASSLVDRVITEAFFGQGTRLTVV.

This clonotype was counted between two and nine times. The V call is TRBV6-1, the J call TRBJ2-7; 9 bases agree with TRBD1. The V segment lost 5 bases and the J segment 7 bases; nucleotides outside the gene matches: 9. Germline V gives CDR1 MNHNS, CDR2 SASEGT. The length of the CDR3 is 14 residues. CDR3 DNA: TGTGCCAGCAGTCCCGGGACAGGGTTCGGGGAGCAGTACTTC. It is translated as CASSPGTGFGEQYF.

This clonotype was detected a few times. The chain employs TRBV7-9 and TRBJ2-7; possibly TRBD2 for D (6 bases). This CDR3 contains 14 residues. Trimming stripped 5 bases from V and 3 bases from J, with 14 bases between. Germline-derived CDR1 and CDR2 are SEHNR and FQNEAQ (reference sequence). The CDR3 sequence: CASSPRGELYEQYF. CDR3 nucleotides: TGTGCCAGCAGCCCCCGCGGGGAGCTCTACGAGCAGTACTTC.